These 17 T cell receptor beta chains came from one sample sequenced in a study of shared clonotypes between healthy human individuals. This table comes from immunoSEQ multiplex PCR, and its TCRdb copy is limited to in-frame clones, with some not included. The sample shows 2,100,000 or so clones, approximately 94% of them seen only once. Sequences were obtained from naive CD4+ T cells sorted from blood. Noted subset: CD45RA+ positively selected. The receptors derive from a man between 18 and 35 years old in good health.

The V and J genes are TRBV6-5 and TRBJ1-1, with D perhaps TRBD1 (5 bases). This CDR3 region has 14 residues. The germline CDR1 and CDR2 sequences are MNHEY and SVGAGI. Between the trimmed V and J ends, which lost 9 bases and 4 bases, there was a span of 18 bases. CDR3 loop: CASHDGGTTTEAFF. CDR3 DNA sequence: TGTGCCAGTCACGACGGGGGTACCACCACTGAAGCTTTCTTT.

About this clone: This CDR3 is also generated by other DNA sequences in the sample. The J gene is TRBJ2-5, the V gene TRBV7-3, with D unresolved. V gave up 0 bases and J gave up 2 bases, with 4 bases separating them. The CDR3 totals 13 residues. Looked up from germline, CDR1 is SGHTA and CDR2 is FQGTGA. The CDR3, as DNA: TGTGCCAGCAGCTTAACTTTACAAGAGACCCAGTACTTC. Its translation: CASSLTLQETQYF.

The chain recombines TRBV7-8 with TRBJ1-5; D unresolved. CDR3 length: 14 residues. Trimming took 7 bases from V and 4 from J, leaving 14 bases between them. Germline V CDR1 and CDR2: SGHVS, FQNEAQ. The CDR3 bases are TGTGCCAGCACCGACGGACGGACTAATCAGCCCCAGCATTTT. Translated, it gives CASTDGRTNQPQHF.

This clone was recorded once. The chain couples TRBV5-4 to TRBJ2-5; D gene unclear. This CDR3 contains 14 residues. V gave up 3 bases and J gave up 5 bases, with 14 bases separating them. Looked up from germline, CDR1 is SGHNT and CDR2 is YYREEE (reference sequence). This CDR3 is CASSSSVSHETQYF. The CDR3 DNA reads TGTGCCAGCAGCTCCTCGGTTAGCCATGAGACCCAGTACTTC.

The CDR3 DNA reads as TGCGCCAGCACCTTAACCCCAGGGCCGAATTCACCCCTCCACTTT. Amino acids: CASTLTPGPNSPLHF. The J gene is TRBJ1-6, the V gene TRBV5-1, with a tentative D call TRBD1 (5 bases). Looked up from germline, CDR1 is SGHRS and CDR2 is YFSETQ. This CDR3 has 15 residues. V dropped 6 bases and J dropped 7 bases, with 17 bases sitting between them.

V gene TRBV4-1 combines with J gene TRBJ2-1; 10 nucleotides match TRBD2. CDR3 length: 16 amino acids. J lost 7 bases, V lost 4 bases, and 10 bases had no gene match. Germline loops: CDR1 MGHRA, CDR2 YSYEKL. For the CDR3, the DNA is TGCGCCAGCAGCCCGGGGGTGTTAGCGGGGGGAAATGAGCAGTTCTTC. Amino acid sequence: CASSPGVLAGGNEQFF.

The chain uses TRBV6-4 and TRBJ1-2; D possibly corresponds to TRBD1 (6 bases). This CDR3 comprises 14 residues. Germline V CDR1 and CDR2: MRHNA, SNTAGT. CDR3 bases: TGTGCAGGGGGGAGGGTCGGGCTGTACTATGGCTACACCTTC. Protein sequence: CAGGRVGLYYGYTF.

V gene TRBV7-9 combines with J gene TRBJ2-5; TRBD2 matches at 8 bases. The CDR3 covers 18 residues. V shed 0 bases and J 2 bases; nucleotides not matched to a gene: 11. The germline gives CDR1 SEHNR, CDR2 FQNEAQ (reference sequence). This CDR3 is CASSLAVSPSGWQETQYF. The CDR3 region has the DNA TGTGCCAGCAGCTTAGCGGTGTCCCCTAGCGGGTGGCAAGAGACCCAGTACTTC.

The rearrangement links TRBV7-2 to TRBJ1-2; D may be TRBD1 (6 bases). Germline-derived CDR1 and CDR2 are SGHTA and FQGNSA. The CDR3 spans 13 residues. Between the trimmed V and J ends, which lost 1 base and 8 bases, there was a span of 11 bases. The CDR3: CASSLDREGGYTF. The CDR3 DNA is TGTGCCAGCAGCTTAGACAGGGAAGGCGGCTACACCTTC.

The chain combines TRBV19 with TRBJ1-6; D not certain. V lost 11 bases to trimming and J lost 4 bases, with 21 bases between them. This CDR3 spans 16 amino acids. CDR1 LNHDA and CDR2 SQIVND come from the germline V gene (reference sequence). The CDR3 DNA sequence: TGTGCCTCACGCGTAGGCCATGTCGTTTATAATTCACCCCTCCACTTT. Amino acid sequence: CASRVGHVVYNSPLHF.

The chain employs TRBV28 and TRBJ1-1; D is perhaps TRBD1 (5 bases). The CDR3 spans 14 residues. CDR1 MDHEN and CDR2 SYDVKM come from the germline V gene. V shed 7 bases and J shed 8 bases, with 20 bases lying between them. The CDR3 reads CASKLSWRGIEAFF. The CDR3 DNA reads TGTGCCAGCAAACTTTCCTGGAGGGGAATAGAAGCTTTCTTT.

The chain combines TRBV7-9 with TRBJ2-3; D call uncertain. The CDR3 length is 12 residues. The V and J ends lost 6 bases and 6 bases respectively, with 10 bases between them. The V gene's germline CDR1 is SEHNR and CDR2 FQNEAQ (reference sequence). The CDR3 sequence: CASSFPFDTQYF. The DNA of the CDR3 is TGTGCCAGCAGTTTTCCGTTCGATACGCAGTATTTT.

The chain links TRBV6-1 to TRBJ2-3, with TRBD2 matching 7 bases. The CDR3 runs to 17 residues. Germline V gene data show CDR1 as MNHNS and CDR2 as SASEGT. J was trimmed by 0 bases and V by 4 bases; bases with no gene match: 10. The CDR3 sequence: CASSASGGRFSTDTQYF. CDR3 bases: TGTGCCAGCAGTGCCTCTGGCGGGAGATTTAGCACAGATACGCAGTATTTT.

V usage is TRBV23-1 and J usage is TRBJ1-1, with D possibly being TRBD1 (6 bases). TRBV23-1 is an ORF for which the function is uncertain. This CDR3 region has 15 residues. V was cut by 8 bases and J by 1 base, with 17 bases left in between. CDR3 DNA: TGCGCCAGCCACGGAGGACAGTGCACGAACACTGAAGCTTTCTTT. Protein sequence: CASHGGQCTNTEAFF.

Of note for this clone: Other DNA sequences in this specimen translate into the identical CDR3. The chain uses TRBV11-3 and TRBJ2-2; no reliable D call. CDR3 length: 11 amino acids. Germline V CDR1 and CDR2: SGHNT, YENEEA. Trimming removed 5 bases at V and 8 bases at J, with 6 bases between. DNA of the CDR3: TGTGCCAGCAGCCTGGAAGGGGAGCTGTTTTTT. Protein sequence: CASSLEGELFF.

V and J are TRBV6-1 and TRBJ2-5, with TRBD2 matching 12 bases. The CDR3 is made up of 17 amino acids. CDR1 and CDR2 (germline): MNHNS, SASEGT. J was trimmed by 5 bases and V by 2 bases; bases with no gene match: 9. The CDR3 loop reads CASSETSLAGGRETQYF. DNA of the CDR3: TGTGCCAGCAGTGAAACTTCTCTAGCGGGGGGGCGGGAGACCCAGTACTTC.

This chain links TRBV27 with TRBJ2-2; TRBD2 agrees at 7 bases. Looked up from germline, CDR1 is MNHEY and CDR2 is SMNVEV (reference sequence). The CDR3 runs to 15 residues. Unmatched junction bases numbered 5, after V lost 6 bases and J lost 1 base. CDR3 sequence: CASSRLAVNTGELFF. CDR3 in DNA: TGTGCCAGCAGCAGACTAGCTGTGAACACCGGGGAGCTGTTTTTT.